Listed here are 4 T cell receptor beta chains from one sample, sequenced in a study of cytomegalovirus exposure and HLA in healthy donors. Use of 60 Vbeta and 13 Jbeta primers characterized the PCR. The assay was immunoSEQ multiplex PCR, and TCRdb's table has in-frame clones only and misses some. Among approximately 120,000 clones listed, about 80% were seen once. Source material: PBMCs. These receptors were collected from a woman aged 45-59 years in good health and CMV-seropositive.

This clone was counted a few times. This sequence joins TRBV4-1 and TRBJ2-1; unclear D gene. The V end was cut by 1 base, the J end by 6 bases, with 16 bases between. The CDR3 sequence is 16 residues long. From germline, CDR1 is MGHRA and CDR2 YSYEKL. CDR3 protein: CASSQGVEARGNEQFF. In DNA form, the CDR3 reads TGCGCCAGCAGCCAAGGGGTCGAGGCTAGAGGCAATGAGCAGTTCTTC.

The V gene is TRBV4-1, the J gene TRBJ2-4; 7 bases match TRBD2. CDR3 length equals 13 residues. CDR1 is MGHRA, CDR2 YSYEKL, per germline. V shed 6 bases and J 6 bases; nucleotides not matched to a gene: 5. The CDR3 bases are TGCGCCAGCAGACAACCGGGGGGAAACATTCAGTACTTC. It specifies CASRQPGGNIQYF.

The chain employs TRBV5-4 and TRBJ1-5; TRBD1 agrees at 7 bases. The germline gives CDR1 SGHNT, CDR2 YYREEE (reference sequence). CDR3 length: 16 residues. Trimming at V came to 1 base and at J to 3 bases, leaving 7 bases not matched to a gene. The CDR3 reads CASSLWPGGPNQPQHF. As DNA, the CDR3 is TGTGCCAGCAGCTTGTGGCCAGGGGGACCCAATCAGCCCCAGCATTTT.

This clone was recorded once. This sequence joins TRBV7-3 and TRBJ2-2; D is ambiguous. Germline CDR1 SGHTA, CDR2 FQGTGA. CDR3 length equals 14 residues. V lost 4 bases and J 6 bases, leaving 12 bases between the germline ends. This chain's CDR3 is CASSSPGGSGELFF. The CDR3 DNA follows: TGTGCCAGCAGCTCCCCGGGTGGCTCCGGGGAGCTGTTTTTT.